The sequence of this T cell receptor (beta chain) was determined in a study of blood T cell repertoires in COVID-19. Overall study: Donors in the United States, Italy and Spain gave samples during acute or convalescent COVID-19. T cells, B-cell-depleted T cells, or PBMCs provided the cDNA or gDNA that served as material.

In the authors' workflow: Amplification of reference gene primers provided the estimated nucleated cell counts. TCRdb keeps only in-frame clones here, not all; method: immunoSEQ multiplex PCR. The DNA was the basis for D and trimming; V, J and clone size are from that table. The sample consists of around 250,000 clones, more than 75% of them appearing once. This CDR3 has 13 amino acids. With 4 bases clipped from V and 7 bases from J, the junction kept 8 bases outside the gene matches. Looked up from germline, CDR1 is SQVTM and CDR2 is ANQGSEA. Sequencing was performed on peripheral blood. The rearrangement uses TRBV29-1 and TRBJ2-7; 9 bases fit TRBD1. This receptor was taken from a woman aged 60-75 years who had recovered from COVID-19. CDR3 in DNA: TGCAGCGTTGGGGACAGGGCCCTAGGTGAGCAGTACTTC. It encodes CSVGDRALGEQYF.